Shown below are 9 T cell receptor beta chains from a single sample sequenced in a study of control samples from healthy donors and cancer patients. Repertoires were generated with immunoSEQ multiplex PCR, while TCRdb's copy carries only in-frame clones and drops some. The sample records roughly 130,000 clones, over 75% being singletons. The specimen sequenced was blood. These receptors were taken from a man aged 18 to 30 in good health.

This CDR3 is CASSANRGVRDSPLHF. CDR3 DNA sequence: TGTGCCAGCAGCGCGAACAGGGGAGTAAGGGATTCACCCCTCCACTTT. This chain connects TRBV5-4 to TRBJ1-6, with 7 nucleotides matching TRBD1. The germline gives CDR1 SGHNT, CDR2 YYREEE (reference sequence). The length of the CDR3 is 16 residues. The junction had 12 bases not matched to a gene; V was cut back by 4 bases and J by 8 bases.

The chain is built from TRBV3-1 (or the pseudogene TRBV3-2) and TRBJ2-2; the match to TRBD2 covers 8 bases. The V gene's germline CDR1 is LGHDT and CDR2 YNNKEL (reference sequence). V was clipped by 4 bases and J by 4 bases; unmatched bases: 2. The CDR3 spans 14 residues. The chain's CDR3 is CASSPGGATGELFF. The CDR3 DNA follows: TGTGCCAGCAGCCCCGGGGGGGCCACCGGGGAGCTGTTTTTT.

The V and J genes are TRBV7-2 and TRBJ1-4; D not certain. Germline V gives CDR1 SGHTA, CDR2 FQGNSA. V shed 5 bases and J shed 4 bases, with 14 bases lying between them. CDR3 length: 15 amino acids. The CDR3 protein is CASSVRVQNNEKLFF. The CDR3 DNA reads TGTGCCAGCAGCGTCCGGGTCCAAAATAATGAAAAACTGTTTTTT.

This rearrangement joins TRBV19 to TRBJ1-4, with D possibly TRBD1 on 6 matching bases. With 6 bases removed from V and 7 bases from J, the gap between germline ends came to 21 bases. CDR1 is LNHDA and CDR2 is SQIVND in the germline V gene (reference sequence). CDR3 length: 16 amino acids. Here the CDR3 reads CASRPLRGGRGEKLFF. In nucleotides, the CDR3 is TGTGCCAGTAGACCTTTGCGAGGGGGAAGGGGTGAAAAACTGTTTTTT.

The chain carries TRBV25-1 and TRBJ2-1; 7 positions agree with TRBD1. J gave up 6 bases and V 2 bases, and 4 bases lay outside the gene matches. Germline CDR1 reads MGHDK; CDR2 reads SYGVNS. The CDR3 totals 14 residues. The chain's CDR3 is CASSEPGTVNEQFF. The DNA of the CDR3 is TGTGCCAGCAGTGAACCCGGGACAGTCAATGAGCAGTTCTTC.

A word on this clone: The missing conserved phenylalanine or tryptophan at the end of this CDR3 makes a read error likely. It is unclear where the CDR3 begins or ends on the DNA, so no DNA is shown, and the CDR3 is as TCRdb lists it. V is TRBV4-1 and J is TRBJ2-7; TRBD1, the D gene given by the table, was not confirmed from the DNA. A total of 11 residues make up the CDR3, ends included. Germline V lookup: CDR1 MGHRA, CDR2 YSYEKL. The CDR3: CASSHYRDSRN.

This chain joins TRBV4-1 and TRBJ1-2; 7 bases agree with TRBD1. Germline V gene lookup returns CDR1 MGHRA and CDR2 YSYEKL. CDR3 length: 15 amino acids. V gave up 0 bases and J gave up 3 bases; unmatched junction bases: 4. CDR3 bases: TGCGCCAGCAGCCAAGACGACAGGGAGGACTATGGCTACACCTTC. Translation: CASSQDDREDYGYTF.

J is TRBJ1-3 and V is TRBV5-1, with 10 bases that match TRBD1. Germline trimming cut 4 bases from V and 1 base from J; bases unmatched to any gene: 11. From germline, CDR1 is SGHRS and CDR2 YFSETQ. This CDR3 region has 18 residues. This CDR3 is CASSNAGTGVRSGNTIYF. The CDR3 DNA is TGCGCCAGCAGCAACGCCGGGACAGGGGTGAGATCTGGAAACACCATATATTTT.

The rearrangement uses TRBV5-6 and TRBJ2-5; D unclear. There are 13 residues in the CDR3. The germline V and J ends were trimmed by 1 base and 4 bases, with 8 bases remaining between them. CDR1 and CDR2 (germline): SGHDT, YYEEEE. CDR3 region: CASSLIATETQYF. CDR3 DNA: TGTGCCAGCAGCTTGATAGCAACAGAGACCCAGTACTTC.